This T cell receptor (beta chain) is from a study of CXCR3-negative and CXCR3-positive naive CD8 T cells. Study-level results: TRB CDR3s of CXCR3-positive naive cells were more hydrophobic than those of CXCR3-negative naive cells. Naive cells that were CXCR3-negative or CXCR3-positive used TRBV-TRBJ genes alike, while memory cells diverged.

As for this clonotype: What it recognizes is unknown.

UMI-labeled 5' RACE TRB cDNA libraries were prepared from the cells. TCRdb reanalyzed the 5' RACE reads, giving one entry per CDR3 protein sequence and no DNA. This repertoire includes around 80,000 distinct CDR3 sequences. This receptor was taken from a human donor in good health. Some clones in this sample may be carry-over from other donors' samples. Input material: naive CXCR3+ CD8+ T cells from blood. Specified subset: CD45RO-CCR7+CD27+CD95- naive CD8+ T cells expressing CXCR3 (TNR3+).

The CDR3 is CASASGTGALWANEKLFF. The chain couples TRBV28 to TRBJ1-4; TCRdb's D gene call, TRBD1, goes unchecked for lack of DNA. CDR3 length: 18 amino acids. The V gene's germline CDR1 is MDHEN and CDR2 SYDVKM.